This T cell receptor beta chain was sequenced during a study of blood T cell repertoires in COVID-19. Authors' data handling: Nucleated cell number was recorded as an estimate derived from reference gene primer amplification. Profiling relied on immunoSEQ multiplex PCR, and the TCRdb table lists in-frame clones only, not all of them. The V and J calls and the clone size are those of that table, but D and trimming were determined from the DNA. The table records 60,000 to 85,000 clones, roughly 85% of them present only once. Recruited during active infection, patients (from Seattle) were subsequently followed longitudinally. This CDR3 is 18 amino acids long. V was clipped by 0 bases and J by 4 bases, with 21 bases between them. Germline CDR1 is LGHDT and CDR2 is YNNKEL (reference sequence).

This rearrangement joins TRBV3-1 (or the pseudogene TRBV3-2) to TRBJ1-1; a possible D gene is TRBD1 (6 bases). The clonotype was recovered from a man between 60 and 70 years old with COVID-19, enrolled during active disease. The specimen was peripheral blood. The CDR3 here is CASSQDWGPGRGSTEAFF. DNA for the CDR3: TGTGCCAGCAGCCAAGATTGGGGCCCGGGAAGGGGGTCCACTGAAGCTTTCTTT.